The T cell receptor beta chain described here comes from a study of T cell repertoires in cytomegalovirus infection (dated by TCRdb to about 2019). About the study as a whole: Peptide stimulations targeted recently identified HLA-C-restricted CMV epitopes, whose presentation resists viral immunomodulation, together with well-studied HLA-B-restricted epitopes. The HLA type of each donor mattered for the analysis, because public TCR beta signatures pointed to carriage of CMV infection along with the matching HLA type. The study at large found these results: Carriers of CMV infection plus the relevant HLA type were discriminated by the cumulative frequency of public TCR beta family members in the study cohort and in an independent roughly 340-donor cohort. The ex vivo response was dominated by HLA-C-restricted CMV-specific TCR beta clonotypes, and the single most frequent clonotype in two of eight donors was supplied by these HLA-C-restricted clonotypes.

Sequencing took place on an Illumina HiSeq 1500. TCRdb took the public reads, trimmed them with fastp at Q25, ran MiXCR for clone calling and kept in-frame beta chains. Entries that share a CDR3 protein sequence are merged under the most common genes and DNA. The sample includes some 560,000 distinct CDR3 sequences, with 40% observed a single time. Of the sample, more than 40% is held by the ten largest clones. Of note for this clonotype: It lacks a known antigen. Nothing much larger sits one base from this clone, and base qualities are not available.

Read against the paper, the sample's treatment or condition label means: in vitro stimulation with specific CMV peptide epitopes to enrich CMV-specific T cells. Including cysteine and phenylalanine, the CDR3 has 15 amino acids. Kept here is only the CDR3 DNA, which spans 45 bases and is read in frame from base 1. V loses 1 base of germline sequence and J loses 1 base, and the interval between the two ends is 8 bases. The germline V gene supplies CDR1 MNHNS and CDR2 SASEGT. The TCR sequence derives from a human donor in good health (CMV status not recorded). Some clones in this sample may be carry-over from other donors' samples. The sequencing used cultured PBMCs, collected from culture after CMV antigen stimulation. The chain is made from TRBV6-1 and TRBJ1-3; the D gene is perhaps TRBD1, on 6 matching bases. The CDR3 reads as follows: CASSEGTASGNTIYF. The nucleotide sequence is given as TGTGCCAGCAGTGAAGGGACAGCTTCTGGAAACACCATATATTTT.